Listed below are T cell receptor beta chains from one sample, sequenced in a study of blood T cell repertoires in COVID-19. Here immunoSEQ multiplex PCR was the method, and the copy in TCRdb shows in-frame clones only, minus some. This sample has roughly 130,000 clones; just under 85% occur once, and the top ten carry approximately 9.1%. Sequencing used PBMCs or T cells enriched from blood (not recorded which). Every receptor here comes from a man aged 50 or older who had recovered from COVID-19. Each CDR3 is given without its conserved first and last residue. Each record gives: CDR3 protein, J gene, V gene.

ASSLARDGNQPQH	TRBJ1-5	TRBV7-2
ASSTGTGIVGYT	TRBJ1-2	TRBV5-4
ASRSQGGNSPLH	TRBJ1-6	TRBV7-8
ASSFLSKPLTNEKLF	TRBJ1-4	TRBV5-6
ASSLFPRRGEHRGAV	TRBJ2-2	TRBV11-2
ASSPGVMGHSYGYT	TRBJ1-2	TRBV5-4
ASSQDTGTQH	TRBJ1-5	TRBV3-1/TRBV3-2
ASSEGTGLSNQPQH	TRBJ1-5	TRBV6-1
ASRGDTPYGYT	TRBJ1-2	TRBV27
ASSLETTGV	TRBJ2-7	TRBV5-5
ASSPFGESYT	TRBJ1-2	TRBV5-5
AISHLAHTGELF	TRBJ2-2	TRBV10-3
ASSLGEGGNTIY	TRBJ1-3	TRBV5-1
ASSVMTGREQY	TRBJ2-7	TRBV9
ASSPRLAGGSGTDTQY	TRBJ2-3	TRBV7-2
ASSQDPRGRGTNNEQF	TRBJ2-1	TRBV4-3
ASSLSGGALNEQF	TRBJ2-1	TRBV6-5